This T cell receptor beta chain was documented in a study of early T cells in non-severe SARS-CoV-2 infection. Study at large: The input, bulk RNA from unsorted whole blood, was sequenced, and chains were unpaired.

Trimming stripped 5 bases from V and 2 bases from J, with 16 bases between. The CDR3 has 15 amino acids. The study, taken as a whole, reports: Comparison of clonotypes with VDJdb favored anti-spike CD8 responses while missing private and CD4 specificities.

Concerning this clonotype itself: Its matching antigen is unknown.

Unique molecular identifiers were attached to individual cDNA molecules. TCRdb re-analysed the 5' RACE reads in MiXCR, keeping a single row per CDR3 protein. The table has around 58,000 distinct CDR3 sequences, just under 15% seen once. V gene TRBV12-3 or TRBV12-4 combines with J gene TRBJ2-7, with D possibly matching TRBD2 (5 bases). The source material was whole blood, sampled at baseline. This TCR was sampled from an adult who was a healthcare worker with PCR-confirmed SARS-CoV-2 infection or an uninfected control (not recorded which). Here the CDR3 reads CASSLVGVPTYEQYF. CDR3 DNA sequence: TGTGCCAGCAGTCTTGTCGGGGTCCCTACCTACGAGCAGTACTTC.